Given below is one TCR beta chain in context. What it recognizes is unknown. The V gene's germline CDR1 is SGHTA and CDR2 FQGNSA. V lost 7 bases, J lost 4 bases, and 12 bases stayed unmatched. The CDR3 extends over 16 amino acids. This record comes from a study of shared clonotypes between healthy human individuals. Measured with immunoSEQ multiplex PCR; TCRdb has only the in-frame clones, and not every one. The sample lists about 2 million clones, over 85% occurring once. Regarding the study as a whole: Among donors, the sharing of clonotypes was expected to be influenced by sequencing depth.

The sample consisted of naive CD4+ T cells sorted from blood. The subset denotes: CD45RA+ positively selected. This sequence originates from a young man in good health. The chain uses TRBV7-2 and TRBJ2-7; 11 positions agree with TRBD2. The DNA of the CDR3 is TGTGCCAGCACCCCGTCGGGGACTAGCGGAACGTACGAGCAGTACTTC. Translated, it gives CASTPSGTSGTYEQYF.